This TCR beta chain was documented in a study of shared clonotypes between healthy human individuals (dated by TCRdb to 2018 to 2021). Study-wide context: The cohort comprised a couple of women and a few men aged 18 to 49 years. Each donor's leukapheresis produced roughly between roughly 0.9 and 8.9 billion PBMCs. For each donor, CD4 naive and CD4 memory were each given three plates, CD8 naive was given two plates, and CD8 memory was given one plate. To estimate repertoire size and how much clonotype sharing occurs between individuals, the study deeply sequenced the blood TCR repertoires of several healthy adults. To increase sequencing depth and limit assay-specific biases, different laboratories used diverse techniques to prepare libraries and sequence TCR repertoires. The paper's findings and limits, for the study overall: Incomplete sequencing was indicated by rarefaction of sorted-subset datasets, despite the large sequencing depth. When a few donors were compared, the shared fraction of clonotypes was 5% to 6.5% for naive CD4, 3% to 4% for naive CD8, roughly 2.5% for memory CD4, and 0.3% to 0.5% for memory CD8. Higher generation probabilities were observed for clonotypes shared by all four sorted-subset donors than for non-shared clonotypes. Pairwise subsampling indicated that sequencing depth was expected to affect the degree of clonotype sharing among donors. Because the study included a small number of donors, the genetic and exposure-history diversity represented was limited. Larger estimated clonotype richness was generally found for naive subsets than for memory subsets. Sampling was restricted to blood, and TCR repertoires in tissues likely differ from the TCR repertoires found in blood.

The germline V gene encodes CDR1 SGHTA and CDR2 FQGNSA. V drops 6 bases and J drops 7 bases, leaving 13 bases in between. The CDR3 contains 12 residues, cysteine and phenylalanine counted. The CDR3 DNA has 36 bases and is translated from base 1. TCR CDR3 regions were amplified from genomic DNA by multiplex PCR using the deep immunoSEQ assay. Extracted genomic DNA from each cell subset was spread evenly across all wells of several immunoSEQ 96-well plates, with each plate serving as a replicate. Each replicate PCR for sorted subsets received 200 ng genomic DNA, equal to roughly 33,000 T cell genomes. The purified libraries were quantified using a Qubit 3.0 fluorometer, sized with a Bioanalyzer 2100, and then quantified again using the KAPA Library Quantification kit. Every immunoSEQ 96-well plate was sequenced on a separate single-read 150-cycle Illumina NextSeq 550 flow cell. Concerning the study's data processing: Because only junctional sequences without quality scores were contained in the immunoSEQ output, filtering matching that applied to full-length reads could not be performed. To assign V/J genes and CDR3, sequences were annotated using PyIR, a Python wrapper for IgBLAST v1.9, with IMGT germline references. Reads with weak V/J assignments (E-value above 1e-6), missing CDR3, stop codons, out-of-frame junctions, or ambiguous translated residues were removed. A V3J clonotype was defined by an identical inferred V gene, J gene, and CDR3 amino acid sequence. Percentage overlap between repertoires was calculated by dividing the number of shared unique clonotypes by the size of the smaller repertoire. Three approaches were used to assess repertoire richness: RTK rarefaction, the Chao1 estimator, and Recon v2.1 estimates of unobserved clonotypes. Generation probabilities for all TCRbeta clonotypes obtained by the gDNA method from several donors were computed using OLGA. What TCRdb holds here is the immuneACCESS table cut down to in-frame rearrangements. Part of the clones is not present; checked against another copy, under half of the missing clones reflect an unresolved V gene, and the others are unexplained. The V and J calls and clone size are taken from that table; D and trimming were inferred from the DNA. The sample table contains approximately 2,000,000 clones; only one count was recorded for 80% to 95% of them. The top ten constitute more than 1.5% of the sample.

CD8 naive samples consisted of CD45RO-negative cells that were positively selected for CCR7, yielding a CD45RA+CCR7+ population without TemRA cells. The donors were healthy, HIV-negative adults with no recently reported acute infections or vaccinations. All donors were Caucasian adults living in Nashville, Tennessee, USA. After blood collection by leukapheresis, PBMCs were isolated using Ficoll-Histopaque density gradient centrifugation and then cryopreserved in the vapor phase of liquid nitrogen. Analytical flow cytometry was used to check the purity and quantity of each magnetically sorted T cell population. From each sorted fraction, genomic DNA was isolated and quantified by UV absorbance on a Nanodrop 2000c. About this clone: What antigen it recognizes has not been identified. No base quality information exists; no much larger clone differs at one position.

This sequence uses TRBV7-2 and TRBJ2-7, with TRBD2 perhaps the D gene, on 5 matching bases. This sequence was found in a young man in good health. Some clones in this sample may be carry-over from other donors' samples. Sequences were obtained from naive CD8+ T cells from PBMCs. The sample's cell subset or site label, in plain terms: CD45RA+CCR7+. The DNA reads TGTGCCAGCAGACAACCCCCGGGAGAGCAGTACTTC. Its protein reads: CASRQPPGEQYF.